A single T cell receptor beta chain is shown here with its context. Antigen specificity is unknown. The donors comprised healthy bone marrow donors. The data were taken from a study of cytomegalovirus exposure and HLA in healthy donors. General study findings and limits: Fewer than 20,000 TCR beta sequences were associated with HLA alleles at 0.05 false discovery rate in a later analysis. Rare TCR sequences dominated, though some public TCRs recurred in many donors.

V lost 6 bases and J lost 7; bases outside the gene matches: 8. Germline lookup yields CDR1 SGDLS and CDR2 YYNGEE. CDR3 length: 14 amino acids. The PCR contained 60 Vbeta and 13 Jbeta primers. Measured with immunoSEQ multiplex PCR; TCRdb has only the in-frame clones, and not every one. The sample has 150,000 or so clones; roughly 79% are singletons. The chain combines TRBV9 with TRBJ2-2, with TRBD1 matching over 8 bases. The receptor was derived from a young man in good health and CMV-seropositive. Sequenced input: PBMCs. The CDR3 sequence is CASKGQGAIGELFF. DNA of the CDR3: TGTGCCAGCAAGGGGCAGGGGGCGATCGGGGAGCTGTTTTTT. Combining the CDR3 with reference TRBV9 and TRBJ2-2 gives the whole variable domain DSGVTQTPKHLITATGQRVTLRCSPRSGDLSVYWYQQSLDQGLQFLIQYYNGEERAKGNILERFSAQQFPDLHSELNLSSLELGDSALYFCASKGQGAIGELFFGEGSRLTVL.